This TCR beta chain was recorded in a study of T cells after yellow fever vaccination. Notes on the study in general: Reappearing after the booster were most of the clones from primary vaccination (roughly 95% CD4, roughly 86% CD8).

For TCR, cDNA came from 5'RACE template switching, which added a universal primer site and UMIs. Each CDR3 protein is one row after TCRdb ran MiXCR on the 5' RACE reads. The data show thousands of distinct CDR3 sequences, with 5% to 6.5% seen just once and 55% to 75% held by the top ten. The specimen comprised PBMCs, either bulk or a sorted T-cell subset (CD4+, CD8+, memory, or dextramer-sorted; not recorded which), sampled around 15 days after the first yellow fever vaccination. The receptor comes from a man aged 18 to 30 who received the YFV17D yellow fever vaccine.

The CDR3 reads CASSPGVLHNEQFF. DNA for the CDR3: TGTGCCAGCAGCCCCGGGGTCCTGCACAATGAGCAGTTCTTC. J is TRBJ2-1 and V is TRBV5-6; a weak D match, TRBD2 (5 bases). V was trimmed by 4 bases and J by 5 bases, leaving 13 bases between them. The CDR3 length is 14 residues. Per the germline V gene, CDR1 is SGHDT and CDR2 is YYEEEE.